Listed below are T cell receptor beta chains from one sample, sequenced in a study of regulatory T cells in long-lasting Graves disease. TCRdb analysed the multiplex PCR reads with MiXCR anew, one entry per CDR3 protein. The repertoire holds hundreds of thousands of distinct CDR3 sequences, with about 15% as singletons. These same data were also listed under a study on T cells in Graves' hyperthyroidism and ophthalmopathy.

This specimen was peripheral blood mononuclear cells (PBMCs), taken at new diagnosis, from a patient treated with antithyroid drugs. The receptor source for this set is a woman between 40 and 65 years old with Graves disease. CDR3s include the opening cysteine and the closing phenylalanine or tryptophan. A D gene is named only where the DNA matches it firmly. Expanded clones get a size class; other rows say once, few or many, or leave the size out.

J gene: TRBJ1-2
D gene: TRBD1
clone size: few
V gene: TRBV20-1
CDR3 protein: CSARNARQGYYGYTF
CDR3 DNA: TGCAGTGCTAGAAACGCCCGACAGGGTTACTATGGCTACACCTTC

J gene: TRBJ1-1
D gene: NA
clone size: few
V gene: TRBV6-9
CDR3 protein: CATLTGRPVEAFF
CDR3 DNA: TGTGCCACTTTAACTGGCCGTCCAGTCGAAGCTTTCTTT

J gene: TRBJ2-1
D gene: TRBD1
clone size: many
V gene: TRBV9
CDR3 protein: CASSDGQGAYMGQFF
CDR3 DNA: TGTGCCAGCAGCGACGGACAGGGGGCTTACATGGGGCAGTTCTTC

J gene: TRBJ2-3
D gene: NA
clone size: many
V gene: TRBV7-2
CDR3 protein: CASSLITSLTDTQYF
CDR3 DNA: TGTGCCAGCAGCTTAATAACAAGTTTGACAGATACGCAGTATTTT

J gene: TRBJ1-1
D gene: NA
clone size: NA
V gene: TRBV2
CDR3 protein: CASSLEVVTEAFF
CDR3 DNA: TGTGCCAGCAGCTTGGAAGTGGTCACTGAAGCTTTCTTT

J gene: TRBJ2-2
D gene: NA
clone size: NA
V gene: TRBV5-6
CDR3 protein: CASSLTAAASGLFF
CDR3 DNA: TGTGCCAGCAGCCTTACAGCTGCGGCTAGTGGACTGTTTTTT

J gene: TRBJ1-1
D gene: TRBD1
clone size: few
V gene: TRBV5-1
CDR3 protein: CASSHSTGTMNTEAFF
CDR3 DNA: TGCGCCAGCAGCCACTCGACAGGGACCATGAACACTGAAGCTTTCTTT

J gene: TRBJ2-1
D gene: NA
clone size: NA
V gene: TRBV18
CDR3 protein: CASSPETYNEQFF
CDR3 DNA: TGTGCCAGCTCACCTGAGACCTACAATGAGCAGTTCTTC

J gene: TRBJ1-5
D gene: NA
clone size: many
V gene: TRBV2
CDR3 protein: CASSTALYNQPQHF
CDR3 DNA: TGTGCCAGCAGCACAGCTTTGTACAATCAGCCCCAGCATTTT

J gene: TRBJ1-2
D gene: TRBD1
clone size: once
V gene: TRBV7-9
CDR3 protein: CASSPPGTGRGYTF
CDR3 DNA: TGTGCCAGCAGCCCCCCCGGGACAGGTAGAGGCTACACCTTC

J gene: TRBJ1-3
D gene: TRBD1
clone size: NA
V gene: TRBV4-1
CDR3 protein: CASSRGQAIENTIYF
CDR3 DNA: TGCGCCAGCAGCCGGGGACAGGCTATAGAAAACACCATATATTTT

J gene: TRBJ1-1
D gene: NA
clone size: many
V gene: TRBV3-1
CDR3 protein: CASSQENRWNTEAFF
CDR3 DNA: TGTGCCAGCAGCCAAGAGAATAGGTGGAACACTGAAGCTTTCTTT

J gene: TRBJ1-1
D gene: NA
clone size: many
V gene: TRBV2
CDR3 protein: CASRADTYTEAFF
CDR3 DNA: TGTGCCAGCAGAGCAGACACGTACACTGAAGCTTTCTTT

J gene: TRBJ2-2
D gene: NA
clone size: NA
V gene: TRBV5-1
CDR3 protein: CASSLGLSGGTGELFF
CDR3 DNA: TGCGCCAGCAGCTTAGGTCTTTCCGGGGGCACCGGGGAGCTGTTTTTT

J gene: TRBJ2-5
D gene: TRBD1
clone size: many
V gene: TRBV10-1
CDR3 protein: CASSDEGTGETQYF
CDR3 DNA: TGCGCCAGCAGTGACGAGGGGACAGGGGAGACCCAGTACTTC

J gene: TRBJ2-2
D gene: NA
clone size: few
V gene: TRBV12-3/TRBV12-4
CDR3 protein: CASSAGGTNTGELFF
CDR3 DNA: TGTGCCAGCAGTGCAGGGGGGACCAACACCGGGGAGCTGTTTTTT

J gene: TRBJ2-1
D gene: TRBD2
clone size: NA
V gene: TRBV20-1
CDR3 protein: CSAQGLAAYNEQFF
CDR3 DNA: TGCAGTGCCCAGGGACTAGCGGCATACAATGAGCAGTTCTTC

J gene: TRBJ1-6
D gene: TRBD1
clone size: NA
V gene: TRBV3-1
CDR3 protein: CASSQETGESPLHF
CDR3 DNA: TGTGCCAGCAGCCAAGAAACAGGGGAATCACCCCTCCACTTT

J gene: TRBJ1-2
D gene: NA
clone size: NA
V gene: TRBV7-2
CDR3 protein: CASSFYGLDYGYTF
CDR3 DNA: TGTGCCAGCAGCTTTTACGGATTAGACTATGGCTACACCTTC

J gene: TRBJ2-7
D gene: NA
clone size: many
V gene: TRBV6-2/TRBV6-3
CDR3 protein: CASSRSWTSPSYEQYF
CDR3 DNA: TGTGCCAGCAGCCGAAGTTGGACAAGCCCTTCCTACGAGCAGTACTTC

J gene: TRBJ1-2
D gene: NA
clone size: many
V gene: TRBV20-1
CDR3 protein: CSASRDLYGYTF
CDR3 DNA: TGCAGTGCCTCCCGGGACCTCTATGGCTACACCTTC

J gene: TRBJ2-3
D gene: TRBD1
clone size: NA
V gene: TRBV12-3/TRBV12-4
CDR3 protein: CASSLIRQGRGTDTQYF
CDR3 DNA: TGTGCCAGCAGTCTAATCAGACAGGGACGCGGCACAGATACGCAGTATTTT

J gene: TRBJ2-1
D gene: NA
clone size: many
V gene: TRBV3-1
CDR3 protein: CASRHPRGSEQFF
CDR3 DNA: TGTGCCAGCAGGCATCCCCGGGGGAGTGAGCAGTTCTTC

J gene: TRBJ2-5
D gene: NA
clone size: few
V gene: TRBV4-1
CDR3 protein: CASSQVEGGRGTQYF
CDR3 DNA: TGCGCCAGCAGCCAAGTCGAGGGGGGGCGGGGGACCCAGTACTTC

J gene: TRBJ1-1
D gene: NA
clone size: NA
V gene: TRBV29-1
CDR3 protein: CSVAQGASEAFF
CDR3 DNA: TGCAGCGTCGCACAGGGTGCTAGTGAAGCTTTCTTT

J gene: TRBJ1-5
D gene: NA
clone size: many
V gene: TRBV15
CDR3 protein: CATSRDKGSGQPQHF
CDR3 DNA: TGTGCCACCAGCAGAGATAAGGGTAGTGGACAGCCCCAGCATTTT

J gene: TRBJ2-7
D gene: TRBD2
clone size: many
V gene: TRBV28
CDR3 protein: CASIGGGAGYEQYF
CDR3 DNA: TGTGCCAGCATAGGCGGGGGGGCCGGGTACGAGCAGTACTTC

J gene: TRBJ1-2
D gene: NA
clone size: NA
V gene: TRBV20-1
CDR3 protein: CSAIRLWAGYTF
CDR3 DNA: TGCAGTGCTATAAGACTCTGGGCGGGCTACACCTTC

J gene: TRBJ2-3
D gene: NA
clone size: NA
V gene: TRBV5-1
CDR3 protein: CASSPLWPPSSTDTQYF
CDR3 DNA: TGCGCCAGCAGCCCCCTCTGGCCGCCCTCTAGCACAGATACGCAGTATTTT

J gene: TRBJ1-1
D gene: NA
clone size: many
V gene: TRBV2
CDR3 protein: CASRGTHNTEAFF
CDR3 DNA: TGTGCCAGCAGGGGGACTCACAACACTGAAGCTTTCTTT

J gene: TRBJ2-7
D gene: NA
clone size: many
V gene: TRBV6-2/TRBV6-3
CDR3 protein: CASSYSKNPLLDEQYF
CDR3 DNA: TGTGCCAGCAGTTACTCGAAGAATCCCCTCCTAGACGAGCAGTACTTC

J gene: TRBJ1-1
D gene: NA
clone size: many
V gene: TRBV5-1
CDR3 protein: CASSWGARGAAAFEAFF
CDR3 DNA: TGCGCCAGCAGCTGGGGGGCCAGGGGAGCCGCGGCCTTTGAAGCTTTCTTT

J gene: TRBJ1-6
D gene: NA
clone size: NA
V gene: TRBV12-3/TRBV12-4
CDR3 protein: CASNKGQGNSPLHF
CDR3 DNA: TGTGCCAGCAATAAGGGGCAGGGGAATTCACCCCTCCACTTT

J gene: TRBJ2-7
D gene: NA
clone size: many
V gene: TRBV6-1
CDR3 protein: CASRVTGTEQYF
CDR3 DNA: TGTGCCAGCAGGGTAACAGGGACCGAGCAGTACTTC

J gene: TRBJ1-1
D gene: NA
clone size: NA
V gene: TRBV12-3/TRBV12-4
CDR3 protein: CASSPYLLAPTNTEAFF
CDR3 DNA: TGTGCCAGCAGTCCGTACCTCCTGGCTCCCACGAACACTGAAGCTTTCTTT

J gene: TRBJ2-6
D gene: NA
clone size: many
V gene: TRBV2
CDR3 protein: CASSLGAAASGANVLTF
CDR3 DNA: TGTGCCAGTTCCCTAGGGGCAGCCGCCTCTGGGGCCAACGTCCTGACTTTC

J gene: TRBJ2-3
D gene: NA
clone size: NA
V gene: TRBV7-9
CDR3 protein: CASRGWDSPRDTQYF
CDR3 DNA: TGTGCCAGCAGGGGGTGGGACTCCCCCAGGGATACGCAGTATTTT

J gene: TRBJ1-1
D gene: NA
clone size: many
V gene: TRBV27
CDR3 protein: CASRAPGGTEAFF
CDR3 DNA: TGTGCCAGCAGGGCCCCGGGGGGGACTGAAGCTTTCTTT

J gene: TRBJ2-7
D gene: NA
clone size: few
V gene: TRBV3-1
CDR3 protein: CASTSAPPSYEQYF
CDR3 DNA: TGTGCCAGCACTTCGGCCCCCCCCTCCTACGAGCAGTACTTC

J gene: TRBJ1-6
D gene: TRBD1
clone size: many
V gene: TRBV28
CDR3 protein: CASRYAGGASYNSPLHF
CDR3 DNA: TGTGCCAGCAGATATGCAGGGGGAGCGTCCTATAATTCACCCCTCCACTTT

J gene: TRBJ2-3
D gene: NA
clone size: many
V gene: TRBV4-1
CDR3 protein: CASSQGSTPDTQYF
CDR3 DNA: TGCGCCAGCAGCCAAGGTTCCACGCCGGATACGCAGTATTTT

J gene: TRBJ2-1
D gene: TRBD1
clone size: many
V gene: TRBV11-3
CDR3 protein: CASSWDRNNEQFF
CDR3 DNA: TGTGCCAGCAGCTGGGACAGGAACAATGAGCAGTTCTTC

J gene: TRBJ2-7
D gene: NA
clone size: many
V gene: TRBV20-1
CDR3 protein: CSAQRQPKDEQYF
CDR3 DNA: TGCAGTGCTCAAAGACAGCCCAAGGACGAGCAGTACTTC

J gene: TRBJ1-2
D gene: TRBD1
clone size: NA
V gene: TRBV14
CDR3 protein: CASSQDQAPWGQIYGYTF
CDR3 DNA: TGTGCCAGCAGCCAGGATCAAGCACCCTGGGGACAGATCTATGGCTACACCTTC

J gene: TRBJ2-7
D gene: TRBD2
clone size: NA
V gene: TRBV11-2
CDR3 protein: CASSLAGLGGGSYEQYF
CDR3 DNA: TGTGCCAGCAGCTTAGCGGGGCTTGGCGGGGGCTCCTACGAGCAGTACTTC

J gene: TRBJ1-5
D gene: NA
clone size: once
V gene: TRBV2
CDR3 protein: CASTEEGEGQPQHF
CDR3 DNA: TGTGCCAGCACCGAGGAGGGGGAGGGGCAGCCCCAGCATTTT

J gene: TRBJ2-7
D gene: NA
clone size: many
V gene: TRBV5-1
CDR3 protein: CASSFYEQYF
CDR3 DNA: TGCGCCAGCAGCTTCTACGAGCAGTACTTC

J gene: TRBJ1-5
D gene: TRBD1
clone size: many
V gene: TRBV7-2
CDR3 protein: CASSPDRDQPQHF
CDR3 DNA: TGTGCCAGCAGCCCAGACAGGGATCAGCCCCAGCATTTT

J gene: TRBJ2-5
D gene: NA
clone size: many
V gene: TRBV5-5
CDR3 protein: CASSSDVGPQETQYF
CDR3 DNA: TGTGCCAGCAGCTCGGATGTAGGACCGCAAGAGACCCAGTACTTC

J gene: TRBJ2-1
D gene: TRBD2
clone size: NA
V gene: TRBV20-1
CDR3 protein: CSASSGYNEQFF
CDR3 DNA: TGCAGTGCTTCTAGCGGGTACAATGAGCAGTTCTTC

J gene: TRBJ2-1
D gene: TRBD1
clone size: NA
V gene: TRBV18
CDR3 protein: CASSPWDRGINEQFF
CDR3 DNA: TGTGCCAGCTCACCATGGGACAGGGGGATCAATGAGCAGTTCTTC

J gene: TRBJ1-2
D gene: NA
clone size: NA
V gene: TRBV5-1
CDR3 protein: CASSLDRASGYTF
CDR3 DNA: TGCGCCAGCAGCTTGGACAGGGCGAGCGGCTACACCTTC

J gene: TRBJ1-1
D gene: NA
clone size: many
V gene: TRBV2
CDR3 protein: CASDLTTNTEAFF
CDR3 DNA: TGTGCCAGCGACCTGACTACGAACACTGAAGCTTTCTTT

J gene: TRBJ2-1
D gene: NA
clone size: NA
V gene: TRBV24-1
CDR3 protein: CATSDKHNEQFF
CDR3 DNA: TGTGCCACCAGTGATAAGCACAATGAGCAGTTCTTC